The clone carrying this T cell receptor (beta chain) has a count of ten or more. The antigen is not known. This sample is drawn from a study of T cell repertoires in cytomegalovirus infection. Across the whole study: Shared public TCR beta signatures pointed to both CMV infection and a matching HLA type.

TCRdb reprocessed the reads with MiXCR, giving one entry per CDR3 protein. Of a few hundred thousand distinct CDR3 sequences detected, approximately 9.1% appear once; the ten largest clones hold approximately 16%. General study points: There were HLA-C-restricted CMV-specific TCR beta clonotypes dominating the ex vivo response.

The V gene's germline CDR1 is SGHTA and CDR2 FQGNSA. V lost 1 base, J lost 3 bases, and 10 bases lay in between. The CDR3 length is 14 residues. Sequenced input: PBMCs. The V and J genes are TRBV7-2 and TRBJ2-7; D is unresolved. The sequence was obtained from a human donor in good health (CMV status not recorded). Some clones in this sample may be carry-over from other donors' samples. The CDR3 region has the DNA TGTGCCAGCAGCTTAGACGAGATTTTCTACGAGCAGTACTTC. It encodes CASSLDEIFYEQYF.